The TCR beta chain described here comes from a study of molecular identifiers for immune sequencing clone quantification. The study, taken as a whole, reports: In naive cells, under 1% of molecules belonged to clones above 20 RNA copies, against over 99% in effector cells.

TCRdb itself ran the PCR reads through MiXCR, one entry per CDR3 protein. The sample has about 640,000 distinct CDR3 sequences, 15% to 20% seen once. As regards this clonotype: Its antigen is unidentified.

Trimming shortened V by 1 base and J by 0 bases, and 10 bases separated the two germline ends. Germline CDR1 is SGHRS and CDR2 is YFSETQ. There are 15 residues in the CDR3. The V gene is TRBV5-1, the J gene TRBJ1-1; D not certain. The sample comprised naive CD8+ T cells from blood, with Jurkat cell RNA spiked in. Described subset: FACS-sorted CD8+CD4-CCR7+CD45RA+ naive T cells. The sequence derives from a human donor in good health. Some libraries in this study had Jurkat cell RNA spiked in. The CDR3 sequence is CASSLNSRLNTEAFF. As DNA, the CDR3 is TGCGCCAGCAGCTTGAACAGCAGATTGAACACTGAAGCTTTCTTT.